The 29 T cell receptor beta chains reported below all come from one sample, sequenced in a study of T cell repertoires in cytomegalovirus infection (dated 2019 in TCRdb). Which antigens these TCRs recognize remains unknown. The treatment or condition label, read with the paper, signifies: in vitro stimulation with specific CMV peptide epitopes to enrich CMV-specific T cells. The listed sequencing device is Illumina HiSeq 1500. Starting from the raw public reads, TCRdb applied fastp trimming at Q25, assembled clones with MiXCR and retained in-frame beta chains. Every CDR3 protein is listed once, alongside the most common genes and DNA of its rows. Across this sample there are roughly 920,000 distinct CDR3 sequences, with around 30% seen only once. The ten top clones hold roughly an eighth of the sample. The specimen was cultured CD8+ T cells from PBMCs, collected from culture after CMV antigen stimulation. Receptors originate from a human donor in good health (CMV status not recorded). Some clones in this sample may be carry-over from other donors' samples.

The table lists this clonotype with a few counts. CDR3 loop: CASSAQGDYFTDTQYF. The CDR3 DNA reads TGTGCCAGCAGTGCACAGGGGGATTATTTCACAGATACGCAGTATTTT. The gene calls are TRBV27 and TRBJ2-3, with TRBD1 matching 8 bases. Losses at the gene ends were 5 bases for V and 2 bases for J; bases not matched to a gene: 9. Germline V gives CDR1 MNHEY, CDR2 SMNVEV (reference sequence). The CDR3 consists of 16 residues.

The chain recombines TRBV12-3 or TRBV12-4 with TRBJ1-2; D is uncertain. CDR3 length: 12 residues. The germline V and J ends were trimmed by 4 bases and 10 bases, with 13 bases remaining between them. The CDR3: CASSSPDGDYTF. In DNA, the CDR3 is TGTGCCAGCAGTTCGCCGGACGGAGACTACACCTTC.

The chain carries TRBV4-1 and TRBJ2-1, with D possibly TRBD2 on 7 matching bases. The V end was cut by 3 bases, the J end by 6 bases, with 15 bases between. CDR3 length: 15 residues. Germline CDR1 MGHRA, CDR2 YSYEKL. The DNA for the CDR3 is TGCGCCAGCAGCCATCGAGGGGGGGCCGGCAATGAGCAGTTCTTC. It translates to CASSHRGGAGNEQFF.

The chain recombines TRBV28 with TRBJ1-5; no definite D call. This CDR3 spans 14 amino acids. Germline V lookup: CDR1 MDHEN, CDR2 SYDVKM. Trimming cost V 7 bases and J 0 bases, with 10 bases left between them. Here the CDR3 DNA reads TGTGCCAGCATCCTAAGAGTTAGCAATCAGCCCCAGCATTTT. It yields the protein CASILRVSNQPQHF.

The sample holds a few counts of this clonotype. The gene calls are TRBV7-8 and TRBJ1-2; the match to TRBD1 covers 12 bases. The CDR3 has 14 residues. Trimming removed 5 bases from V and 6 bases from J; junction bases left unmatched: 4. Germline CDR1 is SGHVS and CDR2 is FQNEAQ. The CDR3 bases are TGTGCCAGCAGCCGGGACAGGGGGCTTGATGGCTACACCTTC. Translating gives CASSRDRGLDGYTF.

In its sample, this clonotype was seen a few times. The CDR3 nucleotides are TGTGCCAGCAGCTCCCGTTTAATAGGTTCCCGGAATGAGCAGTTCTTC. Translating gives CASSSRLIGSRNEQFF. V gene TRBV7-8 combines with J gene TRBJ2-1; D remains unclear. The CDR3 runs to 16 residues. Germline assignment: CDR1 SGHVS and CDR2 FQNEAQ. Between the trimmed V and J ends, which lost 4 bases and 7 bases, there was a span of 20 bases.

The chain is built from TRBV7-6 and TRBJ2-2; no firm D call. Germline CDR1 is SGHVS and CDR2 is FNYEAQ. V lost 4 bases, J lost 10 bases, and 10 bases lay in between. The CDR3 loop spans 12 amino acids. CDR3 amino acids: CASSSGPVELFF. DNA of the CDR3: TGTGCCAGCAGCTCTGGACCTGTGGAGCTGTTTTTT.

About this clonotype itself: A read error may be the cause here, since a much bigger clone is one base away. J is TRBJ1-4 and V is TRBV7-8; tentative D call: TRBD1 (5 bases). The ends were cut back, 1 base at V and 6 bases at J, with 15 bases in the middle. Germline lookup yields CDR1 SGHVS and CDR2 FQNEAQ. The CDR3 length is 16 residues. CDR3 sequence reads: CASSLVGAGDDEKLFF. The CDR3 DNA is TGTGCCAGCAGCTTAGTTGGGGCGGGGGATGATGAAAAACTGTTTTTT.

The rearrangement uses TRBV7-9 and TRBJ1-1, with D possibly TRBD1 on 6 matching bases. The CDR3 spans 15 residues. Germline CDR1 reads SEHNR; CDR2 reads FQNEAQ (reference sequence). Deletions cut 3 bases from V and 0 bases from J, with 11 bases between. CDR3 DNA sequence: TGTGCCAGCAGCTTCATAGGGGGGGTGAACACTGAAGCTTTCTTT. Translating gives CASSFIGGVNTEAFF.

Comment on this clonotype: This CDR3 fails to terminate in the conserved phenylalanine or tryptophan, so it likely reflects a read error. This chain connects TRBV5-5 to TRBJ1-5; D is undetermined. Germline V gene lookup returns CDR1 SGHKS and CDR2 YYEKEE (reference sequence). The CDR3 runs to 15 residues. Between the trimmed V and J ends, which lost 4 bases and 0 bases, there was a span of 11 bases. CDR3 sequence (DNA): TGTGCCAGCAGCCCTGCGGGGAATAGCAATCAGCCCCAGCATTCT. Translated: CASSPAGNSNQPQHS.

The rearrangement links TRBV2 to TRBJ2-7; no clear D gene. Germline V gene sequence: CDR1 SNHLY, CDR2 FYNNEI. The CDR3 sequence is 14 residues long. Deletions cut 3 bases from V and 2 bases from J, with 11 bases between. CDR3 loop: CASSDLVNTYEQYV. The CDR3 nucleotides read TGTGCCAGCAGTGACCTAGTCAATACCTACGAGCAGTACGTC.

This clonotype was observed a few times. The chain joins TRBV19 to TRBJ2-7, with a tentative D call TRBD2 (5 bases). Germline CDR1 LNHDA, CDR2 SQIVND (reference sequence). The CDR3 has 13 amino acids. V dropped 5 bases and J dropped 4 bases, with 12 bases sitting between them. The CDR3 region is CASSQAPGYEQYV. The DNA of the CDR3 is TGTGCCAGTAGTCAGGCCCCGGGGTACGAGCAGTACGTC.

Notes on this clonotype: Relative to the germline gene, one junction end is altered; a read error may explain this. The chain carries TRBV10-3 and TRBJ1-2; D is unresolved. The CDR3 has 13 amino acids. The germline V gene has CDR1 ENHRY and CDR2 SYGVKD. CDR3 sequence reads: CAICESSQNGYTF. The CDR3 nucleotides read TGTGCCATCTGTGAGTCGAGCCAGAATGGCTACACCTTC.

This clonotype has a handful of counts. The chain links TRBV24-1 to TRBJ1-5; D possibly corresponds to TRBD1 (5 bases). V lost 9 bases and J lost 4, with 21 bases in between. Germline assignment: CDR1 KGHDR and CDR2 SFDVKD. The CDR3 is 16 amino acids. The CDR3 nucleotides read TGTGCCACCCACGCGTTCGACAGCGAATTTAATCAGCCCCAGCATTTT. Translating it yields CATHAFDSEFNQPQHF.

This rearrangement joins TRBV12-5 to TRBJ2-7; 9 bases map to TRBD2. The germline gives CDR1 LGHNT, CDR2 FRNRAP. The junction had 5 bases not matched to a gene; V was cut back by 2 bases and J by 3 bases. The CDR3 length is 15 residues. The CDR3 DNA is TGTGCTAGTGGTTTGAGTTTAGCGGGGGACTACGAGCAGTACTTC. Residues: CASGLSLAGDYEQYF.

This clonotype was seen a few times. The chain recombines TRBV10-3 with TRBJ2-2; TRBD2 aligns across 8 bases. The CDR3 totals 16 residues. With 4 bases clipped from V and 7 bases from J, the junction kept 11 bases outside the gene matches. The germline V gene has CDR1 ENHRY and CDR2 SYGVKD. CDR3 nucleotides: TGTGCCATCAGTGGCCCAGCGGGGGCCCCGAGCGGGGAGCTGTTTTTT. Encoded protein: CAISGPAGAPSGELFF.

The rearrangement uses TRBV12-3 or TRBV12-4 and TRBJ2-2; 10 bases line up with TRBD2. V gave up 5 bases and J gave up 4 bases; unmatched junction bases: 4. This CDR3 region has 15 residues. CDR3 coding DNA: TGTGCCAGCAGTCGAATAGCGGGGGGCACCGGGGAGCTGTTTTTT. Its translation: CASSRIAGGTGELFF.

This chain joins TRBV25-1 and TRBJ2-7; D remains ambiguous. Per germline, CDR1 MGHDK and CDR2 SYGVNS. V dropped 2 bases and J dropped 2 bases, with 10 bases sitting between them. The CDR3 contains 14 residues. The CDR3 nucleotides read TGTGCCAGCAGTGAACCATGGAGTCCCTACGAGCAGTACTTC. Its protein is CASSEPWSPYEQYF.

The chain links TRBV6-5 to TRBJ2-1, with 9 bases fitting TRBD2. The CDR3 is made up of 14 amino acids. After removal of 2 bases from V and 8 bases from J, the junction contained 4 bases not matched to a gene. Germline V gene data show CDR1 as MNHEY and CDR2 as SVGAGI. The CDR3 protein is CASSYGAGGDEQFF. The CDR3 DNA sequence: TGTGCCAGCAGTTACGGGGCGGGGGGGGATGAGCAGTTCTTC.

To note about this clonotype: Sequence at one end of the junction differs from germline and may be a read error. This chain joins TRBV4-1 and TRBJ2-5, with TRBD2 identical over 9 bases. This CDR3 is built from 19 residues. In germline, CDR1 is MGHRA, CDR2 YSYEKL. This chain's CDR3 is CASSQSSEAGGSYQETQYF. CDR3 sequence (DNA): TGTGCCAGCAGCCAGAGTTCCGAAGCGGGGGGCTCGTACCAAGAGACCCAGTACTTC.

The chain combines TRBV27 with TRBJ2-7; D unclear. With 8 bases removed from V and 2 bases from J, the gap between germline ends came to 16 bases. Looked up from germline, CDR1 is MNHEY and CDR2 is SMNVEV (reference sequence). CDR3 size: 14 residues. The CDR3 sequence: CASAPRASTYEQYF. CDR3 coding DNA: TGTGCCAGCGCCCCACGGGCATCAACCTACGAGCAGTACTTC.

This chain connects TRBV5-1 to TRBJ1-2; 7 bases are a match to TRBD1. This CDR3 comprises 14 residues. Trimming removed 5 bases from V and 3 bases from J; junction bases left unmatched: 7. CDR1 is SGHRS and CDR2 is YFSETQ in the germline V gene. The CDR3 reads CASRHTGDHYGYTF. The DNA of the CDR3 is TGCGCCAGCAGACACACAGGGGATCACTATGGCTACACCTTC.

The rearrangement links TRBV4-2 to TRBJ1-2; 7 nucleotides agree with TRBD1. The V and J ends lost 0 bases and 2 bases, in that order; junction bases with no gene match: 6. Germline V gene data show CDR1 as LGHNA and CDR2 as YNFKEQ. CDR3 size: 16 residues. DNA of the CDR3: TGTGCCAGCAGCCAAGATCGGGCAGGGGGGAACTATGGCTACACCTTC. It encodes CASSQDRAGGNYGYTF.

This clonotype occurred a few times. The V and J genes are TRBV11-2 and TRBJ2-1; a weak D match, TRBD1 (6 bases). Germline CDR1 is SGHAT and CDR2 is FQNNGV. This CDR3 is built from 16 residues. V gave up 4 bases and J gave up 0 bases, with 13 bases separating them. The CDR3 DNA reads as TGTGCCAGCAGCTCCCGGACAGACCGCTCCTACAATGAGCAGTTCTTC. This encodes CASSSRTDRSYNEQFF.

This chain joins TRBV6-2 or TRBV6-3 and TRBJ1-1; the D gene is possibly TRBD1 (5 bases). The CDR3 has 14 amino acids. Trimming took 5 bases from V and 5 from J, leaving 15 bases between them. The germline CDR1 and CDR2 sequences are MNHEY and SVGEGT. The CDR3 DNA reads TGTGCCAGCAGTCCGCCCGGGACGTGGACTGAAGCTTTCTTT. This encodes CASSPPGTWTEAFF.

The chain couples TRBV12-3 or TRBV12-4 to TRBJ1-4, with D unclear. CDR3 length: 13 amino acids. V lost 5 bases, J lost 5 bases, and 9 bases lay in between. CDR3 DNA: TGTGCCAGCAGTAAGGGAGGAAATGAAAAACTGTTTTTT. This encodes CASSKGGNEKLFF.

This clonotype was seen only a few times. The chain combines TRBV7-9 with TRBJ1-1; D is possibly TRBD1 (5 bases). Germline assignment: CDR1 SEHNR and CDR2 FQNEAQ (reference sequence). Deletions cut 5 bases from V and 2 bases from J, with 24 bases between. This CDR3 is built from 18 residues. The CDR3 DNA is TGTGCCAGCAGCGTACCTATTGGACGAATGAGGGGCAACACTGAAGCTTTCTTT. Translation: CASSVPIGRMRGNTEAFF.

This rearrangement joins TRBV15 to TRBJ1-5, with D unresolved. CDR1 is LNHNV and CDR2 is YYDKDF in the germline V gene (reference sequence). Trimming removed 3 bases from V and 5 bases from J, with 8 bases in between. The CDR3 spans 13 residues. The CDR3 here is CATSSLRYQPQHF. CDR3 in DNA: TGTGCCACCAGCAGTTTACGATATCAGCCCCAGCATTTT.

This clonotype was detected many times. This chain connects TRBV7-2 to TRBJ1-5, with TRBD1 matching over 9 bases. Trimming cost V 1 base and J 5 bases; bases outside gene matches: 9. This CDR3 contains 17 residues. The germline CDR1 and CDR2 sequences are SGHTA and FQGNSA. The CDR3 sequence is CASSLGPRTGVDQPQHF. The CDR3 coding sequence is TGTGCCAGCAGCTTAGGACCCCGGACAGGGGTTGATCAGCCCCAGCATTTT.